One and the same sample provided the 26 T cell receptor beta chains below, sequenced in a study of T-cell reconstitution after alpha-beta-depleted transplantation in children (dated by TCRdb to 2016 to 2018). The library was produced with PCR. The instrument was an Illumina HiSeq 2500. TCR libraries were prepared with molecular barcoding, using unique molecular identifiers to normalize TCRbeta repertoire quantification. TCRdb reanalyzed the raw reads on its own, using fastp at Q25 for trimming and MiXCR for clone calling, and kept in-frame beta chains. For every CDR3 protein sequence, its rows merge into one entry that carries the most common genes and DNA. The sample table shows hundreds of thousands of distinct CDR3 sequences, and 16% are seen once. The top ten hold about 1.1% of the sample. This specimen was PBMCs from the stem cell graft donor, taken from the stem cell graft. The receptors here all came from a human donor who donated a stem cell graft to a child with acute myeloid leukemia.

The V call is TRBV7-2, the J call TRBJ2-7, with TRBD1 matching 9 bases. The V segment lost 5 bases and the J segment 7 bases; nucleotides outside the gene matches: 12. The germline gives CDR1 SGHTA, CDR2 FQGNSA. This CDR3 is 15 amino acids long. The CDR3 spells CASSPERLTGGEQYF. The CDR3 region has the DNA TGTGCCAGCAGCCCCGAACGTTTGACAGGGGGAGAGCAGTACTTC.

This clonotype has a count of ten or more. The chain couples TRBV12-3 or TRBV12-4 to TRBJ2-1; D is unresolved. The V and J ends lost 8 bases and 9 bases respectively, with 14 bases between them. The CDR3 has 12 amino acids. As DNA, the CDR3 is TGTGCCAGCGGCAAAGGAATCGGTGAGCAGTTCTTC. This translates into CASGKGIGEQFF.

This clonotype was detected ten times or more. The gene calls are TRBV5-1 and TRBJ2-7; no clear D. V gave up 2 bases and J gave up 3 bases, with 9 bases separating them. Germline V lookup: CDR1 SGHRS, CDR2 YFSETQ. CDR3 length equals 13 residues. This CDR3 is CASSFDKGYEQYV. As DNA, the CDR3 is TGCGCCAGCAGCTTTGATAAGGGCTACGAGCAGTACGTC.

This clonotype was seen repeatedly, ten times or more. The CDR3 DNA sequence: TGCAGTGCTAGGTACGGGACTAGTTTTGCTGAGCAGTTCTTC. Its protein is CSARYGTSFAEQFF. V usage is TRBV20-1 and J usage is TRBJ2-1; 8 positions agree with TRBD2. This CDR3 has 14 amino acids. Germline values: CDR1 DFQATT, CDR2 SNEGSKA (reference sequence). The J segment lost 9 bases and the V segment lost 3 bases, leaving 10 bases of the junction unmatched.

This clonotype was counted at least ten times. In DNA form, the CDR3 reads TGTGCCAGCTCACCATCCGGACGAGGCAATGAGCAGTTCTTC. This translates into CASSPSGRGNEQFF. This chain connects TRBV18 to TRBJ2-1; D gene uncertain. Germline CDR1 and CDR2: KGHSH and LQKENI. V gave up 2 bases and J gave up 6 bases, with 11 bases separating them. The CDR3 runs 14 residues.

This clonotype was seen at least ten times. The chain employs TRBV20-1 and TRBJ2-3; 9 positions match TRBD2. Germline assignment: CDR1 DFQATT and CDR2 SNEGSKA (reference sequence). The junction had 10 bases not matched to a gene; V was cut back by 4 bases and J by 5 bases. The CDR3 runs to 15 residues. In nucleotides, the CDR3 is TGCAGTGCTACTTTCTTAGCGGGGGTCCAAGATACGCAGTATTTT. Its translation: CSATFLAGVQDTQYF.

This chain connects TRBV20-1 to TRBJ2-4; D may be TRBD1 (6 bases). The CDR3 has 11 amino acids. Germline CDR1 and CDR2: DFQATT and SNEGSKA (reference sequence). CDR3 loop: CKARGGHIQYF. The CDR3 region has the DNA TGCAAGGCTAGAGGGGGTCACATTCAGTACTTC.

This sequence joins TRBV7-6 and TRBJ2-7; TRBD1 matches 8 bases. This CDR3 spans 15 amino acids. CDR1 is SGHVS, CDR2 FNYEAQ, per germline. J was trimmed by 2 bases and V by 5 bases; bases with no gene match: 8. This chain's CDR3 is CASSLGQGAPYEQYV. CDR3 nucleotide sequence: TGTGCCAGCAGCCTCGGACAGGGAGCCCCCTACGAGCAGTACGTC.

CDR3 sequence: CASSLEPRDGPEAFF. CDR3 DNA: TGTGCCAGCAGCTTGGAACCCAGGGATGGACCTGAAGCTTTCTTT. The chain uses TRBV5-5 and TRBJ1-1, with D possibly TRBD1 on 5 matching bases. The CDR3 extends over 15 amino acids. Trimming left V 0 bases short and J 6 bases short, with 15 bases between. Germline V gene lookup returns CDR1 SGHKS and CDR2 YYEKEE (reference sequence).

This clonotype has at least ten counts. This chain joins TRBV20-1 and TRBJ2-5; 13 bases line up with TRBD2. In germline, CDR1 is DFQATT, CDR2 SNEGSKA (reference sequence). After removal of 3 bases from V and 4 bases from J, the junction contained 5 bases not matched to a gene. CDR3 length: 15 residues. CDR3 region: CSASWTSGGLETQYF. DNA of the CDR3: TGCAGTGCTAGTTGGACTAGCGGGGGCCTAGAGACCCAGTACTTC.

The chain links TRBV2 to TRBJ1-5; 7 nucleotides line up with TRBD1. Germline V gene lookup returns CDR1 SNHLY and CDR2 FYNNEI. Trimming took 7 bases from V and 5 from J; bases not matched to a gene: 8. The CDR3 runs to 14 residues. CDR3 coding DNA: TGTGCCAGCAAGGGGCAGGGGGGCCATCAGCCCCAGCATTTT. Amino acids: CASKGQGGHQPQHF.

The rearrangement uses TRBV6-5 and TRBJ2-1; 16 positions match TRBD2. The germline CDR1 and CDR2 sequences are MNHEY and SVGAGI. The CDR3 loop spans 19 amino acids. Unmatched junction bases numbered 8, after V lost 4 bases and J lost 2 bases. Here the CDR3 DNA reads TGTGCCAGCAGTTCTGGGACTAGCGGGGGGGGACTCACCTACAATGAGCAGTTCTTC. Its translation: CASSSGTSGGGLTYNEQFF.

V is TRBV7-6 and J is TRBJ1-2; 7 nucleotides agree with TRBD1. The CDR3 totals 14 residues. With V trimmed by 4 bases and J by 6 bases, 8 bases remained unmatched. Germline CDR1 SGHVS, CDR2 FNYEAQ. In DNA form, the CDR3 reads TGTGCCAGCAGCTCCCTTTCCAGGGGGGATGGCTACACCTTC. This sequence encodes CASSSLSRGDGYTF.

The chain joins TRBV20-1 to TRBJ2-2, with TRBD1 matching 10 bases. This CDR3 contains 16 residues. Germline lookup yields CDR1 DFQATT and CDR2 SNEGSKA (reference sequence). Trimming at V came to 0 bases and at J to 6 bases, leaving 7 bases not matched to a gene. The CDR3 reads CSARETGTGAPGELFF. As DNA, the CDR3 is TGCAGTGCTAGAGAAACCGGGACAGGGGCCCCCGGGGAGCTGTTTTTT.

CDR3 loop: CSATGTPGPGSFNQPQHF. For the CDR3, the DNA is TGCAGTGCTACCGGGACACCGGGCCCAGGAAGTTTCAATCAGCCCCAGCATTTT. This chain links TRBV20-1 with TRBJ1-5, with a weak D call TRBD1 (6 bases). Trimming removed 4 bases from V and 3 bases from J, with 25 bases in between. CDR1 is DFQATT and CDR2 is SNEGSKA in the germline V gene (reference sequence). This CDR3 is 18 amino acids long.

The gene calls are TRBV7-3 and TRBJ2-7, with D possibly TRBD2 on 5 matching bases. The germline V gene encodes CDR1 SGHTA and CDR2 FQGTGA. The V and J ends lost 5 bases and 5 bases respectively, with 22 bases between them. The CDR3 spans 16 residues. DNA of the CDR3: TGTGCCAGCAGCATAATTACCGGGATCCAAAGGAACGAGCAGTACTTC. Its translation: CASSIITGIQRNEQYF. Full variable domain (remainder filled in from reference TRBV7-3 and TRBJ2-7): GAGVSQTPSNKVTEKGKYVELRCDPISGHTALYWYRQSLGQGPEFLIYFQGTGAADDSGLPNDRFFAVRPEGSVSTLKIQRTERGDSAVYLCASSIITGIQRNEQYFGPGTRLTVT.

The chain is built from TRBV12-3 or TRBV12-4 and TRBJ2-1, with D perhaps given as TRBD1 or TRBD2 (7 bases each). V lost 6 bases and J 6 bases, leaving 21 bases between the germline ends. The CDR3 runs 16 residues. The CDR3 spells CASSAGAGGLTNEQFF. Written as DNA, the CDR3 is TGTGCCAGCAGCGCCGGTGCAGGGGGACTAACCAATGAGCAGTTCTTC.

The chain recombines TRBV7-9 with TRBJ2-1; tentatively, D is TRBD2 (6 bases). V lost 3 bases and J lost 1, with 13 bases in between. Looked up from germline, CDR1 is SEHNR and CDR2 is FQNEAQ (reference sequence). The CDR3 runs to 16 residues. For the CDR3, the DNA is TGTGCCAGCAGCTTCCCCGCAGGGAGGTCCTACAATGAGCAGTTCTTC. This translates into CASSFPAGRSYNEQFF.

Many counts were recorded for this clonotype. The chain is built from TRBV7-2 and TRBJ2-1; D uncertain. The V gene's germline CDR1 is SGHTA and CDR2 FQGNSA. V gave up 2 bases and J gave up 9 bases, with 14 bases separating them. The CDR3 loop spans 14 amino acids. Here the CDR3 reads CASSLMIDVVEQFF. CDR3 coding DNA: TGTGCCAGCAGCTTAATGATTGACGTTGTTGAGCAGTTCTTC.

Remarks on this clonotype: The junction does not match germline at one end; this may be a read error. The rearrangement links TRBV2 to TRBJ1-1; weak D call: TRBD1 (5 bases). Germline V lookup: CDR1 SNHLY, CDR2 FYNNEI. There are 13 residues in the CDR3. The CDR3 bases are TGTGCCAGCAGCACCTCAGGGAACGCTGAAGCTTTCTTT. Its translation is CASSTSGNAEAFF.

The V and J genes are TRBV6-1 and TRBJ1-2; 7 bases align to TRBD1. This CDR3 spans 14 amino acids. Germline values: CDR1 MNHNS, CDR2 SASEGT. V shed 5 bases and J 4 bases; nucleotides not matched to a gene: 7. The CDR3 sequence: CASSSRGQPYGYTF. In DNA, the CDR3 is TGTGCCAGCAGTAGCCGGGGACAGCCCTATGGCTACACCTTC.

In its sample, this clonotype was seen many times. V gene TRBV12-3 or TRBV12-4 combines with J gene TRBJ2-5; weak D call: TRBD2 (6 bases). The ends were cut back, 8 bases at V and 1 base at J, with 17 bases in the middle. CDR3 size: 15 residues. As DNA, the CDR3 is TGTGCCAGCCGAAAGAGCGCGGGGTCCCAAGAGACCCAGTACTTC. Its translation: CASRKSAGSQETQYF.

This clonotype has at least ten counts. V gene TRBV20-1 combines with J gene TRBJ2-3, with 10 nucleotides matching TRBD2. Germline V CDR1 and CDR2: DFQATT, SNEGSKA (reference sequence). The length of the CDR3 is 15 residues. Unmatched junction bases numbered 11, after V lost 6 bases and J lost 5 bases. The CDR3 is CSAGQAGGPKDTQYF. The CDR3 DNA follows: TGCAGTGCCGGCCAAGCGGGGGGGCCGAAAGATACGCAGTATTTT.

In DNA form, the CDR3 reads TGCAGTGCTAGAGATCTGGCTAGCTCCTACAATGAGCAGTTCTTC. Translating it yields CSARDLASSYNEQFF. The chain couples TRBV20-1 to TRBJ2-1; D remains ambiguous. Germline CDR1 is DFQATT and CDR2 is SNEGSKA (reference sequence). The V gene lost 0 bases and the J gene lost 0 bases, with 9 bases spanning the gap. CDR3 length: 15 amino acids.

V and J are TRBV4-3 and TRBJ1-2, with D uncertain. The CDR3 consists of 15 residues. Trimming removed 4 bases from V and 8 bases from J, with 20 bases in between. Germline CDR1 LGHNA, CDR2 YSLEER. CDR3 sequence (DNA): TGCGCCAGCAGCCCTTCTGAAAACAGAGTGAAAGGCTACACCTTC. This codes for CASSPSENRVKGYTF.

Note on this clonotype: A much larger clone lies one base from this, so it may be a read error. Here the CDR3 reads CASSIRTSGFYNQQFF. Here the CDR3 DNA reads TGTGCCAGCAGCATTAGGACTAGCGGGTTCTACAATCAGCAGTTCTTC. The chain carries TRBV5-6 and TRBJ2-1, with TRBD2 matching over 11 bases. CDR3 length: 16 amino acids. Germline assignment: CDR1 SGHDT and CDR2 YYEEEE.